This T cell receptor (beta chain) comes out of a study of quantifying T cell responses using KT2 cells. Study background: RNA was reverse transcribed with TCR alpha and beta constant-region primers.

This clonotype showed up just a few times. Its antigen is as yet unknown. V shed 6 bases, J shed 6 bases, and the junction held 6 bases outside the gene matches. CDR3 size: 14 residues. Germline lookup yields CDR1 MRHNA and CDR2 SNTAGT. An oligo carrying a UMI was ligated to the cDNA 3' end. The first PCR ran roughly 4 cycles with an equimolar RC1.1 and RC1.2 beta primer mix. TCRdb reprocessed the UMI-ligation and nested PCR reads via MiXCR and lists one record per CDR3 protein. Among 50,000 to 70,000 distinct CDR3 sequences listed, approximately 13% were seen once. Study-level points and caveats: Even the lowest spike-in, about one KT2 cell per 100,000 PBMC, yielded detectable KT2 sequences.

KT2, a clone with a known TCR, was spiked into unfractionated PBMC. V is TRBV6-4 and J is TRBJ2-2; 8 bases are a match to TRBD1. The sequence derives from a human donor. Sequenced sample: PBMCs spiked with cells of the T cell clone KT2. For the CDR3, the DNA is TGTGCCAGCAGAGGACAGGGTACCGCCGGGGAGCTGTTTTTT. Translation: CASRGQGTAGELFF.